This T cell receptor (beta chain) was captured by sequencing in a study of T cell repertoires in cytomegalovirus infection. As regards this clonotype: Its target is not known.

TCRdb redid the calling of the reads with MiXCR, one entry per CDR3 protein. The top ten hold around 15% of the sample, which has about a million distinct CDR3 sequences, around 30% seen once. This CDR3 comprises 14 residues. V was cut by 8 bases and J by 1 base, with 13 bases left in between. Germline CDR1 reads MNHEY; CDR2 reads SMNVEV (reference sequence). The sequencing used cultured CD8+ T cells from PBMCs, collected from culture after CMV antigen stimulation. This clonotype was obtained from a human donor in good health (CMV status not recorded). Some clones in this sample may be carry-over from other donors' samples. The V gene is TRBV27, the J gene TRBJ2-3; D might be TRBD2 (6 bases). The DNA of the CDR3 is TGTGCCAGCTCTCCCGCGGGGCGCACAGATACGCAGTATTTT. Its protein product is CASSPAGRTDTQYF.